This TCR beta chain was recovered during a study of T cells after posttransplantation cyclophosphamide. On this clone: Its antigen is unknown.

Study-wide results and caveats: Donor CD8+ memory clones often dominated recipient blood repertoires at later times. Blood and skin or GI T cell repertoires showed limited TRB overlap.

Sequencing used immunoSEQ multiplex PCR; TCRdb keeps in-frame clones, though not all of them. The table shows about 28,000 clones, with about nine tenths occurring only once. Peripheral blood was collected from the related graft donor on the marrow donation day. The germline V gene encodes CDR1 SEHNR and CDR2 FQNEAQ (reference sequence). The length of the CDR3 is 15 residues. The ends lost 4 bases at V and 8 bases at J; junction bases unmatched: 10. The chain couples TRBV7-9 to TRBJ2-5; 10 bases match TRBD1. The sequenced material came from PBMCs. The TCR comes from a man aged 45-65 years. In DNA form, the CDR3 reads TGTGCCAGCAGCTCGACCCTAGGGACAGGGGTAACCCAGTACTTC. It specifies CASSSTLGTGVTQYF.